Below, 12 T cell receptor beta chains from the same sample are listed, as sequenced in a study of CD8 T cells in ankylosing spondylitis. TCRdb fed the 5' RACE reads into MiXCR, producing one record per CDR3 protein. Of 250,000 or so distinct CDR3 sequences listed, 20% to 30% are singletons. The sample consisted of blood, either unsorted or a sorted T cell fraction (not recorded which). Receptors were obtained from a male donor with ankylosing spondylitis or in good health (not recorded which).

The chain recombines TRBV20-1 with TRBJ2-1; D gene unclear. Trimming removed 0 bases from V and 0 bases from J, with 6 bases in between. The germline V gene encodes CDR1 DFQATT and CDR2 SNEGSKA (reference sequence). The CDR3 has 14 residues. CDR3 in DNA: TGCAGTGCTAGAGACGGTTTCTCCTACAATGAGCAGTTCTTC. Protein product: CSARDGFSYNEQFF.

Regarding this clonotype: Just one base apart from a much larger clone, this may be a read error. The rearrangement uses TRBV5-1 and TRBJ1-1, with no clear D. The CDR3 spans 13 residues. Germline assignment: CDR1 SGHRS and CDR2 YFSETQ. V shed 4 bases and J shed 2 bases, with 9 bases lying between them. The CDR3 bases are TGCGCCAGCAGCCCGGAGACAAACACTGAAGCTTTCTTT. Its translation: CASSPETNTEAFF.

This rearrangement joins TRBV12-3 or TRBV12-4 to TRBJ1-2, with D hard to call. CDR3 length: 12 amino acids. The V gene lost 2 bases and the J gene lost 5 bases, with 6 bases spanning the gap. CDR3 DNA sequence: TGTGCCAGCAGTTTACAGCCATATGGCTACACCTTC. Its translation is CASSLQPYGYTF.

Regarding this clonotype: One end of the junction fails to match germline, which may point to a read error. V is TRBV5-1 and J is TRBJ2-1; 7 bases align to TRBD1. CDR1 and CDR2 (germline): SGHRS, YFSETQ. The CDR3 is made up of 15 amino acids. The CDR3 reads CASRLGTDPYNEQFF. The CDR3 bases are TGCGCCAGCAGGTTGGGGACAGATCCCTACAATGAGCAGTTCTTC.

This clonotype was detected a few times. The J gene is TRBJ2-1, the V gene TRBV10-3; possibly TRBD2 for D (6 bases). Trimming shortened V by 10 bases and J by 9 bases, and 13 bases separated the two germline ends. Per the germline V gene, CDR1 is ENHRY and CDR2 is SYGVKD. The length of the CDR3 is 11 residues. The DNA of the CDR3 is TGTGCCACCGGGATGGGGGGTGAGCAGTTCTTC. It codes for CATGMGGEQFF.

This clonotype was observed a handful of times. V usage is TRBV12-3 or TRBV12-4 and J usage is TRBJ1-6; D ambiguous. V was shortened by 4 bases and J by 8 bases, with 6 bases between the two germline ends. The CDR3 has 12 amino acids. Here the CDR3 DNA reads TGTGCCAGCAGTTGGGCGTATTCACCCCTCCACTTT. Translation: CASSWAYSPLHF.

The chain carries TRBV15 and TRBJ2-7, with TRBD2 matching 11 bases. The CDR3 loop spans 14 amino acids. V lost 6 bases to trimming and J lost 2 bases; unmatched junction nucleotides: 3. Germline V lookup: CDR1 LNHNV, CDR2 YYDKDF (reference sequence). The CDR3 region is CATRASGGTYEQYF. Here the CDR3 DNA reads TGTGCCACCAGGGCTAGCGGGGGGACCTACGAGCAGTACTTC.

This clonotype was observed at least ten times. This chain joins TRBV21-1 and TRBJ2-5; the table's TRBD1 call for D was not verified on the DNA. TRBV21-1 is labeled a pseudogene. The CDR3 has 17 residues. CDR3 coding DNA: TGTGCCAGCAGCAAATTTAAGACAGGGGCGGCTAAAGAGACCCAGTACTTC. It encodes CASSKFKTGAAKETQYF.

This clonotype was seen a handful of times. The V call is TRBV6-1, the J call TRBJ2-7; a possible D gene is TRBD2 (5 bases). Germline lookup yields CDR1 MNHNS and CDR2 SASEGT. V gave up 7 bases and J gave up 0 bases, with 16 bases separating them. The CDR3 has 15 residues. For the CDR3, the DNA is TGTGCCAGCACCCGGGATTTGAGTAGCTCCTACGAGCAGTACTTC. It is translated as CASTRDLSSSYEQYF.

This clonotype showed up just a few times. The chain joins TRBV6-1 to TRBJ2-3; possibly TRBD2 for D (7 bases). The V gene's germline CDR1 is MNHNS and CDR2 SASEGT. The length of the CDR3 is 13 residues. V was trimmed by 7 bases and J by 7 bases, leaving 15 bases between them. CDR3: CASKGGGQNTQYF. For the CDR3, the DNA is TGTGCCAGCAAAGGCGGGGGACAAAATACGCAGTATTTT.

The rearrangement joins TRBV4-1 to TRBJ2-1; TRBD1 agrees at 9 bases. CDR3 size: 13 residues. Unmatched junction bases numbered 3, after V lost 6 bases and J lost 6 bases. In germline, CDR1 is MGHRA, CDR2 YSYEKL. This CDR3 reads CASRKTGGNEQFF. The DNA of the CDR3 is TGCGCCAGCAGAAAGACAGGGGGCAATGAGCAGTTCTTC.

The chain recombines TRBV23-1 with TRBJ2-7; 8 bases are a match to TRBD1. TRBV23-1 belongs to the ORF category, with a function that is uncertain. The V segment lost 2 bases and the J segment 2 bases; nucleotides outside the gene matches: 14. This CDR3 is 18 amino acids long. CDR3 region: CASSQSRAARGHPYEQYF. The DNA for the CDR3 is TGCGCCAGCAGTCAAAGTAGGGCCGCCAGGGGGCATCCCTACGAGCAGTACTTC.